Listed below are T cell receptor beta chains from one sample, sequenced in a study of blood T cells in healthy people across ages. TCRdb re-derived calls from the 5' RACE reads in MiXCR, one entry per CDR3 protein. The repertoire has 1.5 million to 1.8 million distinct CDR3 sequences, roughly 43% of them found once; the top ten carry more than 4%. The sample comprised blood. The receptors come from a woman aged 18-29 years in good health. Both conserved end residues are part of each CDR3. A D gene is named only where the DNA matches it firmly. Some rows have no size entry. The others give once, few or many, or a class for an expanded clone.

CASTRIVYNEQFF TGTGCCAGCACCCGCATTGTCTACAATGAGCAGTTCTTC TRBV11-2 . few TRBJ2-1
CSVLGGEFAAGYTF TGCAGCGTTCTTGGGGGGGAATTCGCGGCTGGCTACACCTTC TRBV29-1 . . TRBJ1-2
CASSDSWATDTQYF TGCGCCAGCAGTGATAGTTGGGCCACAGATACGCAGTATTTT TRBV10-2 . . TRBJ2-3
CASSLRDRVHEQYF TGTGCCAGCAGCTTAAGGGACAGGGTCCACGAGCAGTACTTC TRBV7-2 TRBD1 few TRBJ2-7
CASSSIILGTGEYSNYGYTF TGTGCCAGCAGCTCTATTATTCTCGGGACAGGCGAGTACTCTAACTATGGCTACACCTTC TRBV7-9 TRBD1 . TRBJ1-2
CSARTGTAANQPQHF TGCAGTGCTCGAACCGGGACAGCGGCTAATCAGCCCCAGCATTTT TRBV20-1 TRBD1 . TRBJ1-5
CATLGQRHYNEQFF TGTGCCACGCTGGGACAGCGACACTACAATGAGCAGTTCTTC TRBV10-3 TRBD1 few TRBJ2-1
CSVAGGLAGTEQYF TGCAGCGTTGCGGGGGGACTAGCGGGAACTGAGCAGTACTTC TRBV29-1 TRBD2 . TRBJ2-7
CSARDRVGFWNEQFF TGCAGTGCTAGAGATCGGGTAGGGTTTTGGAATGAGCAGTTCTTC TRBV20-1 . . TRBJ2-1
CASSPTTTATNEKLFF TGTGCCAGCAGTCCAACAACGACTGCAACTAATGAAAAACTGTTTTTT TRBV28 . . TRBJ1-4
CASSSDSARREAFF TGTGCCAGCAGTTCAGACAGTGCGAGGCGAGAAGCTTTCTTT TRBV12-3/TRBV12-4 . . TRBJ1-1
CALNRGIGYNEQFF TGTGCCTTAAACAGGGGAATAGGGTACAATGAGCAGTTCTTC TRBV7-2 TRBD1 . TRBJ2-1
CASSNLGSVPYNEQFF TGTGCCAGCAGTAACCTAGGGTCCGTCCCTTACAATGAGCAGTTCTTC TRBV6-2/TRBV6-3 . few TRBJ2-1
CASARDGLEETQYF TGTGCCTCAGCCCGGGACGGTCTAGAAGAGACCCAGTACTTC TRBV7-9 . few TRBJ2-5
CASSRGGSKNIQYF TGTGCCAGCAGTCGGGGGGGGTCCAAAAACATTCAGTACTTC TRBV2 TRBD2 . TRBJ2-4
CASSPQRGVYTVSYEQYF TGTGCCAGCAGCCCCCAGCGGGGGGTTTATACGGTATCATACGAGCAGTACTTC TRBV7-2 TRBD2 . TRBJ2-7
CSVEAGLHTGELFF TGCAGCGTTGAAGCGGGACTTCACACCGGGGAGCTGTTTTTT TRBV29-1 . few TRBJ2-2
CASSWTGGMTEAFF TGTGCCAGCAGCTGGACAGGGGGGATGACTGAAGCTTTCTTT TRBV7-2 TRBD1 . TRBJ1-1
CASKQDHSYNEQYF TGTGCCAGCAAACAGGATCATTCCTACAATGAGCAGTACTTC TRBV6-4 . . TRBJ2-7
CASRYSRSNEQFF TGCGCCAGCAGGTACTCGAGGAGCAATGAGCAGTTCTTC TRBV5-1 . few TRBJ2-1
CASSNPQISTDMQYF TGTGCCAGCAGTAACCCACAGATTAGCACAGATATGCAGTATTTT TRBV28 . . TRBJ2-3
CSATKGGGPLETQYF TGCAGTGCCACAAAGGGGGGGGGGCCTTTAGAGACCCAGTACTTC TRBV20-1 . . TRBJ2-5
CASSPFLERGYGYTF TGTGCCAGCAGCCCGTTTTTAGAACGCGGCTATGGCTACACCTTC TRBV7-2 . . TRBJ1-2
CASSQTSGGGYGQYF TGCGCCAGCAGCCAAACTAGCGGGGGAGGCTACGGGCAGTACTTC TRBV4-3 TRBD2 . TRBJ2-7
CSVEPDRGLNIQYF TGCAGCGTGGAACCGGACAGGGGATTAAACATTCAGTACTTC TRBV29-1 TRBD1 . TRBJ2-4
CASSLRGPAQFF TGTGCCAGCAGTTTAAGGGGACCTGCTCAGTTCTTC TRBV27 . few TRBJ2-1
CSLVQGDQPQHF TGCAGTCTGGTCCAGGGAGATCAGCCCCAGCATTTT TRBV20-1 . . TRBJ1-5
CASTGGPPNEQFF TGTGCCAGCACCGGTGGGCCACCGAATGAGCAGTTCTTC TRBV14 . . TRBJ2-1
CASSVEGAEQFF TGTGCCAGCAGCGTAGAGGGGGCTGAGCAGTTCTTC TRBV9 TRBD1 . TRBJ2-1
CSARGSGSYNEQLF TGCAGTGCTAGGGGTTCGGGATCCTACAATGAGCAGTTATTC TRBV20-1 . . TRBJ2-1
CSAGPSGAATDTQYF TGCAGTGCTGGACCGAGCGGGGCCGCCACAGATACGCAGTATTTT TRBV20-1 TRBD2 . TRBJ2-3
CSARTMGLAGVWEQYF TGCAGTGCTAGAACGATGGGACTAGCGGGCGTCTGGGAGCAGTACTTC TRBV20-1 TRBD2 few TRBJ2-7
CSVRPTGTNTEAFF TGCAGTGTACGACCAACAGGGACGAACACTGAAGCTTTCTTT TRBV20-1 . . TRBJ1-1
CASSSPAGGYSDEQFF TGTGCCAGCAGCTCCCCAGCGGGGGGGTATTCGGATGAGCAGTTCTTC TRBV7-9 TRBD2 . TRBJ2-1
CASSRDYGANVLTF TGTGCCAGCTCGAGGGATTACGGGGCCAACGTCCTGACTTTC TRBV18 . . TRBJ2-6
CASSVSGKNTEAFF TGTGCCAGCAGCGTGTCTGGGAAGAACACTGAAGCTTTCTTT TRBV9 . . TRBJ1-1
CASGQGPTNEKLFF TGTGCCAGCGGACAGGGTCCTACTAATGAAAAACTGTTTTTT TRBV27 TRBD1 . TRBJ1-4
CASSKDRWTGELFF TGTGCCAGCAGTAAGGACAGGTGGACCGGGGAGCTGTTTTTT TRBV6-5 TRBD1 . TRBJ2-2
CASSQTAFTNSPLHF TGCGCCAGCAGCCAAACGGCCTTTACGAATTCACCCCTCCACTTT TRBV4-1 . . TRBJ1-6
CASNGGDSPLHF TGTGCCAGCAATGGGGGCGATTCACCCCTCCACTTT TRBV6-6 . . TRBJ1-6
CASGFWGGTEAFF TGTGCTAGTGGTTTCTGGGGGGGCACTGAAGCTTTCTTT TRBV12-5 . . TRBJ1-1